The clone carrying this TCR beta chain was detected many times. Its antigen is unidentified. The sample comes from a study of T cells in Graves' hyperthyroidism and ophthalmopathy. General study findings and limits: Most clonotypes expanded in the thyroid (above 0.001) were also present in blood.

Amplification yielded TCR beta CDR3 regions, with RNA transcripts as the source. First-round RT-PCR of the TCR CDR3 relied on the HTBI primer set. Via MiXCR, TCRdb re-called the multiplex PCR reads, giving one row per CDR3 protein. The repertoire includes about 360,000 distinct CDR3 sequences, roughly 13% of them detected once, and 9.2% sits in the top ten. CDR3 size: 14 residues. CDR1 is SNHLY, CDR2 FYNNEI, per germline. The ends were cut back, 1 base at V and 5 bases at J, with 9 bases in the middle. The gene calls are TRBV2 and TRBJ1-5; D might be TRBD1 (5 bases). Input material: blood. This sequence was found in a woman younger than 35 with Graves' hyperthyroidism. The CDR3 reads CASSEGTLHQPQHF. Here the CDR3 DNA reads TGTGCCAGCAGTGAAGGGACACTTCATCAGCCCCAGCATTTT.